The text below deals with one T cell receptor beta chain. This sample was included in a study of control samples from healthy donors and cancer patients. Only in-frame clones appear in the TCRdb table, and some are missing; sequencing was by immunoSEQ multiplex PCR. The table has under 450,000 clones, 80% to 95% seen once. Germline-derived CDR1 and CDR2 are SGHNT and YYREEE (reference sequence). V was shortened by 5 bases and J by 5 bases, with 16 bases between the two germline ends. The CDR3 is 15 amino acids. The sample comprised PBMCs. The chain joins TRBV5-4 to TRBJ1-4, with D possibly being TRBD1 (6 bases). The TCR originated in a man aged 40-55 years with head and neck cancer. Written as DNA, the CDR3 is TGTGCCAGCAGTTACTCTGGACAGCGAAATGAAAAACTGTTTTTT. Protein sequence: CASSYSGQRNEKLFF.